Listed here are 9 T cell receptor beta chains from one sample, sequenced in a study of shared clonotypes between healthy human individuals. TCRdb's copy holds only in-frame clones and misses some; the assay was immunoSEQ multiplex PCR. The sample records 85,000 to 100,000 clones, 60% to 70% being singletons. The sample consisted of memory CD8+ T cells sorted from blood. Subset defined: CD45RO+ cells pooled with CCR7-negative TemRA cells. The receptors stem from a man aged 25 to 40 in good health.

The genes are TRBV27 and TRBJ2-5; possible D gene TRBD1, 6 bases. Germline V gene lookup returns CDR1 MNHEY and CDR2 SMNVEV (reference sequence). The CDR3 spans 14 residues. The V end lost 5 bases, the J end lost 4 bases, and 14 bases lay between the germline ends. CDR3 bases: TGTGCCAGCAGTACACCGGGACACCGAGAGACCCAGTACTTC. This encodes CASSTPGHRETQYF.

J is TRBJ1-1 and V is TRBV6-1, with D perhaps TRBD1 (5 bases). CDR1 and CDR2 from the germline V gene are MNHNS and SASEGT. Trimming removed 3 bases at V and 1 base at J, with 9 bases between. The CDR3 sequence is 14 residues long. CDR3 DNA: TGTGCCAGCAGTGACAATCAGGGGAACACTGAAGCTTTCTTT. Its translation is CASSDNQGNTEAFF.

The chain has TRBV28 and TRBJ1-5; D is undetermined. CDR3 length: 15 amino acids. Trimming stripped 7 bases from V and 7 bases from J, with 20 bases between. From germline, CDR1 is MDHEN and CDR2 SYDVKM. The CDR3 here is CASNFLPGVEQPQHF. The CDR3 DNA reads TGTGCCAGCAATTTCCTCCCGGGAGTCGAGCAGCCCCAGCATTTT.

The chain combines TRBV4-1 with TRBJ1-2; a possible D gene is TRBD1 (5 bases). Germline V gives CDR1 MGHRA, CDR2 YSYEKL. Trimming left V 3 bases short and J 4 bases short, with 15 bases between. This CDR3 is 15 amino acids long. The CDR3 nucleotides are TGCGCCAGCAGCCACACCATTGGGGGTGGCTATGGCTACACCTTC. Translated, it gives CASSHTIGGGYGYTF.

This clone was picked up many times. The rearrangement links TRBV6-1 to TRBJ2-6; D uncertain. The germline V gene encodes CDR1 MNHNS and CDR2 SASEGT. The V gene lost 9 bases and the J gene lost 0 bases, with 12 bases spanning the gap. The CDR3 is 15 residues long. In nucleotides, the CDR3 is TGTGCCAGTGAGGACGAGTCCTCTGGGGCCAACGTCCTGACTTTC. Translation: CASEDESSGANVLTF.

The chain joins TRBV11-2 to TRBJ2-2, with D possibly matching TRBD1 (5 bases). This CDR3 spans 15 amino acids. Germline assignment: CDR1 SGHAT and CDR2 FQNNGV. Trimming cost V 0 bases and J 9 bases, with 14 bases left between them. CDR3 loop: CASSLDRQLLRELFF. In DNA form, the CDR3 reads TGTGCCAGCAGCTTAGATCGACAGCTCCTTAGGGAGCTGTTTTTT.

V gene TRBV5-5 combines with J gene TRBJ2-1; D perhaps matches TRBD2 (5 bases). The CDR3 has 14 amino acids. The V and J ends lost 0 bases and 6 bases respectively, with 10 bases between them. CDR1 and CDR2 (germline): SGHKS, YYEKEE (reference sequence). The CDR3 DNA reads TGTGCCAGCAGCTTGGAGCTAGCTAGCAATGAGCAGTTCTTC. Translating it yields CASSLELASNEQFF.

The sample holds a few counts of this clone. The gene calls are TRBV19 and TRBJ1-5; 11 positions match TRBD1. The length of the CDR3 is 16 residues. Germline assignment: CDR1 LNHDA and CDR2 SQIVND (reference sequence). Trimming removed 6 bases from V and 2 bases from J; junction bases left unmatched: 6. CDR3 coding DNA: TGTGCCAGTAGACGGACAGGGGGCGCTGGCAATCAGCCCCAGCATTTT. Encoded protein: CASRRTGGAGNQPQHF.

As concerns this clone: It may be a read error: a sequence one base away is much more abundant. The V call is TRBV6-5, the J call TRBJ1-1; D gene uncertain. Trimming took off 0 bases at V and 4 bases at J, with 6 bases between the two ends. Germline-derived CDR1 and CDR2 are MNHEY and SVGAGI. The CDR3 has 13 amino acids. The DNA of the CDR3 is TGTGCCAGCAGTTACTCTCAGAGCACTGAAGCTTTCTTT. This gives the protein CASSYSQSTEAFF.